This entry is about one T cell receptor beta chain. As yet, its antigen is unknown. Patients aged 18 to 65 had newly diagnosed hyperthyroidism lasting under 2 months. The data were obtained in a study of T cells in Graves' hyperthyroidism and ophthalmopathy. Study-level points and caveats: Blood also showed most of the thyroid clonotypes that were expanded above 0.001.

The CDR3 loop spans 17 amino acids. The germline V gene encodes CDR1 SGHRS and CDR2 YFSETQ. V lost 5 bases and J lost 1, with 18 bases in between. It was RNA transcripts that yielded the amplified TCR beta CDR3 regions. A set of HTBI primers served as the primers for a first-round RT-PCR of the TCR CDR3. MiXCR, run by TCRdb on the multiplex PCR reads, gives a single entry per CDR3 protein. The sample holds about 500,000 distinct CDR3 sequences, 16% seen once. The sequenced sample was blood. The chain uses TRBV5-1 and TRBJ2-2, with D possibly matching TRBD2 (6 bases). The sequence was obtained from a woman between 18 and 30 years old with Graves' hyperthyroidism. This CDR3 is CASSPHAGRGNTGELFF. The CDR3 region has the DNA TGCGCCAGCAGTCCCCACGCGGGGCGGGGGAACACCGGGGAGCTGTTTTTT.